This T cell receptor (beta chain) was observed in a study of OX40 agonist ivuxolimab in advanced cancers. Study findings and constraints: Expanded clones belonging to CD8+ T cells outnumbered, on average, those of CD4+. Partial responders at 0.1-3.0 mg/kg showed near-lowest clonal expansion. Blood T cells, both CD4+ and CD8+, expanded clonally by week 6 at 0.1 to 3.0 mg/kg.

A single count supports this clone. What it recognizes is unknown. Sequenced by immunoSEQ multiplex PCR; TCRdb stores in-frame clones only, minus some. The data show 60,000 to 65,000 clones, approximately 90% seen once. V was clipped by 2 bases and J by 12 bases; unmatched bases: 5. CDR3 length equals 13 residues. The germline CDR1 and CDR2 sequences are SGHNT and YYREEE (reference sequence). The timepoints at which blood was sampled were baseline, cycle 4 day 1, and cycle 7 day 1. Sequenced here: CD4+ or CD8+ T cells sorted from blood, sampled in a trial of the OX40 agonist ivuxolimab. The receptor comes from an adult with an advanced solid tumor such as melanoma, head and neck, liver or kidney cancer. The chain links TRBV5-4 to TRBJ1-4; 9 nucleotides align to TRBD1. CDR3: CASSLDGQGQLFF. DNA for the CDR3: TGTGCCAGCAGCTTAGATGGACAGGGGCAACTGTTTTTT.